These 30 T cell receptor beta chains originate from one sample sequenced in a study of T cell clones after liver transplantation. Only in-frame clones appear in the TCRdb table, and some are missing; sequencing was by immunoSEQ multiplex PCR. Among 65,000 to 70,000 clones listed, more than 85% were seen once. This material consisted of CD4+ T cells from blood, taken about 25 months after liver transplant. The receptors were gathered from a human patient who received a liver transplant. Some T cells may be graft donor cells.

This sequence joins TRBV20-1 and TRBJ2-3; no definite D call. V was pared by 6 bases and J by 1 base, with 5 bases between. Germline CDR1 DFQATT, CDR2 SNEGSKA (reference sequence). This CDR3 is built from 11 residues. In nucleotides, the CDR3 is TGCAGTGCGGCCGGCACAGATACGCAGTATTTT. Protein: CSAAGTDTQYF.

The V and J genes are TRBV28 and TRBJ1-5; 9 bases match TRBD1. CDR1 and CDR2 (germline): MDHEN, SYDVKM. Germline trimming cut 5 bases from V and 4 bases from J; bases unmatched to any gene: 9. This CDR3 contains 16 residues. CDR3 residues: CASSLPTGGRNQPQHF. CDR3 nucleotides: TGTGCCAGCAGTCTTCCGACAGGGGGGCGAAATCAGCCCCAGCATTTT.

The gene calls are TRBV28 and TRBJ1-1; 9 nucleotides align to TRBD1. CDR3 length: 17 amino acids. The germline V gene has CDR1 MDHEN and CDR2 SYDVKM. V shed 4 bases, J shed 0 bases, and the junction held 9 bases outside the gene matches. The CDR3 DNA follows: TGTGCCAGCAGTTCCCCGGGACAGGGAAACATGAACACTGAAGCTTTCTTT. Encoded protein: CASSSPGQGNMNTEAFF.

This chain joins TRBV19 and TRBJ2-2, with D perhaps TRBD1 (5 bases). V was shortened by 6 bases and J by 6 bases, with 8 bases between the two germline ends. This CDR3 has 12 residues. Germline V gene data show CDR1 as LNHDA and CDR2 as SQIVND (reference sequence). In nucleotides, the CDR3 is TGTGCCAGTAGGCTAGGGGCCGGGGAGCTGTTTTTT. Its protein is CASRLGAGELFF.

This rearrangement joins TRBV6-5 to TRBJ1-2; TRBD1 might be the D (6 bases). This CDR3 has 14 amino acids. In germline, CDR1 is MNHEY, CDR2 SVGAGI. Trimming shortened V by 6 bases and J by 4 bases, and 15 bases separated the two germline ends. The CDR3 bases are TGTGCCAGCAGACCCGGACAGATAATCTATGGCTACACCTTC. Amino acid sequence: CASRPGQIIYGYTF.

J is TRBJ1-1 and V is TRBV19; tentative D call: TRBD1 (5 bases). Trimming shortened V by 0 bases and J by 8 bases, and 10 bases separated the two germline ends. Germline V gene data show CDR1 as LNHDA and CDR2 as SQIVND (reference sequence). This CDR3 spans 13 amino acids. The CDR3 DNA sequence: TGTGCCAGTAGTATAGATCTATGGGGGGAAGCTTTCTTT. Translating it yields CASSIDLWGEAFF.

The CDR3 loop reads CASRDEQGGEKLFF. CDR3 nucleotides: TGTGCCAGCAGAGACGAACAGGGTGGTGAAAAACTGTTTTTT. The chain joins TRBV2 to TRBJ1-4; D perhaps matches TRBD1 (6 bases). The CDR3 has 14 amino acids. Looked up from germline, CDR1 is SNHLY and CDR2 is FYNNEI. V shed 6 bases and J shed 7 bases, with 15 bases lying between them.

The CDR3 loop reads CASSSGVVGSSYEQYF. CDR3 DNA: TGTGCCAGCAGCTCGGGGGTCGTCGGGAGCTCCTACGAGCAGTACTTC. The V and J genes are TRBV11-3 and TRBJ2-7, with D possibly being TRBD2 (6 bases). CDR3 length: 16 amino acids. CDR1 and CDR2 from the germline V gene are SGHNT and YENEEA. Trimming shortened V by 4 bases and J by 0 bases, and 16 bases separated the two germline ends.

This chain links TRBV18 with TRBJ2-7; no reliable D call. Germline CDR1 reads KGHSH; CDR2 reads LQKENI. The CDR3 is 12 amino acids. Trimming pared 2 bases from V and 1 base from J, leaving 3 bases between. The CDR3 DNA follows: TGTGCCAGCTCACCAAGGTCCTACGAGCAGTACTTC. Its protein is CASSPRSYEQYF.

The rearrangement uses TRBV5-1 and TRBJ2-3; 10 bases align to TRBD1. Germline-derived CDR1 and CDR2 are SGHRS and YFSETQ. This CDR3 is built from 17 residues. The V gene end was trimmed by 0 bases and the J gene end by 1 base; junction bases not matched to a gene: 5. CDR3 in amino acids: CASSLAFGTGGTDTQYF. The DNA for the CDR3 is TGCGCCAGCAGCTTGGCCTTTGGGACAGGGGGCACAGATACGCAGTATTTT.

This chain connects TRBV11-3 to TRBJ2-7; D gene unclear. Germline CDR1 reads SGHNT; CDR2 reads YENEEA. Trimming took off 0 bases at V and 0 bases at J, with 12 bases between the two ends. This CDR3 region has 16 residues. The CDR3 nucleotides read TGTGCCAGCAGCTTAGATCATATCCGGAGCTCCTACGAGCAGTACTTC. It codes for CASSLDHIRSSYEQYF. The variable domain in full, completed from reference TRBV11-3 and TRBJ2-7, reads EAGVVQSPRYKIIEKKQPVAFWCNPISGHNTLYWYLQNLGQGPELLIRYENEEAVDDSQLPKDRFSAERLKGVDSTLKIQPAELGDSAVYLCASSLDHIRSSYEQYFGPGTRLTVT.

The J gene is TRBJ2-1, the V gene TRBV6-6, with 7 bases fitting TRBD2. Germline CDR1 is MNHNY and CDR2 is SVGAGI (reference sequence). V lost 6 bases and J lost 9; bases outside the gene matches: 11. This CDR3 is built from 14 residues. The DNA of the CDR3 is TGTGCCAGCAGAGCAACCGGGACTAAGGCTGAGCAGTTCTTC. The encoded protein is CASRATGTKAEQFF.

This clone has a handful of counts. The V call is TRBV4-3, the J call TRBJ1-3; D is unclear. Germline CDR1 reads LGHNA; CDR2 reads YSLEER. V shed 0 bases and J shed 1 base, with 4 bases lying between them. The CDR3 has 14 amino acids. The CDR3 bases are TGCGCCAGCAGCCAAGAGGGATCTGGAAACACCATATATTTT. Residues: CASSQEGSGNTIYF.

The chain carries TRBV11-2 and TRBJ2-4, with a weak D call TRBD2 (5 bases). This CDR3 contains 15 residues. The germline gives CDR1 SGHAT, CDR2 FQNNGV. Trimming shortened V by 1 base and J by 8 bases, and 15 bases separated the two germline ends. In DNA, the CDR3 is TGTGCCAGCAGCTTAGTAGGAGGCCGTGGGGACATTCAGTACTTC. Its translation is CASSLVGGRGDIQYF.

V and J are TRBV25-1 and TRBJ2-4; D possibly uses TRBD1 or TRBD2 (5 bases each). The germline V and J ends were trimmed by 4 bases and 4 bases, with 14 bases remaining between them. Germline assignment: CDR1 MGHDK and CDR2 SYGVNS. This CDR3 has 15 amino acids. The CDR3 DNA reads TGTGCCAGCAGTGCCCCCGGGACCGGGAAAAACATTCAGTACTTC. Protein sequence: CASSAPGTGKNIQYF.

This clone has a handful of counts. The chain couples TRBV29-1 to TRBJ1-1; D uncertain. Germline V gene data show CDR1 as SQVTM and CDR2 as ANQGSEA. Between the trimmed V and J ends, which lost 8 bases and 5 bases, there was a span of 15 bases. The CDR3 is 12 residues long. The chain's CDR3 is CSSMLGETEAFF. The CDR3 DNA reads as TGCAGCTCCATGCTAGGTGAGACTGAAGCTTTCTTT.

The chain joins TRBV11-3 to TRBJ2-5; 14 bases match TRBD2. CDR1 is SGHNT, CDR2 YENEEA, per germline. The CDR3 has 18 residues. V was clipped by 4 bases and J by 5 bases; unmatched bases: 12. This CDR3 reads CASSSFPRLAGGPETQYF. The CDR3 coding sequence is TGTGCCAGCAGCTCCTTTCCGAGACTAGCGGGAGGGCCGGAGACCCAGTACTTC.

The chain has TRBV5-1 and TRBJ2-1; tentative D call: TRBD1 (5 bases). Trimming shortened V by 3 bases and J by 13 bases, and 14 bases separated the two germline ends. Germline CDR1 and CDR2: SGHRS and YFSETQ. The CDR3 is made up of 12 amino acids. The CDR3 region has the DNA TGCGCCAGCAGCTCCCCGCAGGGCATTCAGTTCTTC. Amino acid sequence: CASSSPQGIQFF.

The J gene is TRBJ2-1, the V gene TRBV5-1; 8 bases map to TRBD1. The germline V gene encodes CDR1 SGHRS and CDR2 YFSETQ. The CDR3 has 15 amino acids. V was pared by 7 bases and J by 3 bases, with 9 bases of the junction left unmatched. CDR3 protein: CASRHPGGLYNEQFF. Written as DNA, the CDR3 is TGCGCCAGCCGTCATCCAGGGGGCCTCTACAATGAGCAGTTCTTC.

This rearrangement joins TRBV6-6 to TRBJ1-1; possible D gene TRBD1, 5 bases. CDR3 length equals 14 residues. Germline CDR1 and CDR2: MNHNY and SVGAGI (reference sequence). V shed 3 bases and J shed 4 bases, with 12 bases lying between them. The CDR3 sequence: CASSYPGAATEAFF. CDR3 DNA sequence: TGTGCCAGCAGTTATCCCGGGGCGGCCACTGAAGCTTTCTTT.

This chain links TRBV5-6 with TRBJ2-7, with 7 bases identical to TRBD1. CDR3 size: 15 residues. Germline CDR1 and CDR2: SGHDT and YYEEEE. V dropped 5 bases and J dropped 2; count of bases not matched to a gene: 10. The CDR3 nucleotides read TGTGCCAGCAGTTATAGACAGGGACGACCCTACGAGCAGTACTTC. This sequence encodes CASSYRQGRPYEQYF.

The gene calls are TRBV27 and TRBJ2-5, with D perhaps matching TRBD2 (6 bases). This CDR3 has 16 residues. CDR1 and CDR2 (germline): MNHEY, SMNVEV (reference sequence). With 5 bases removed from V and 3 bases from J, the gap between germline ends came to 19 bases. CDR3 sequence: CASSITSQNGKETQYF. CDR3 sequence (DNA): TGTGCCAGCAGTATCACTAGCCAGAATGGAAAAGAGACCCAGTACTTC.

The V call is TRBV6-5, the J call TRBJ2-7, with a weak D call TRBD1 (5 bases). Trimming removed 0 bases at V and 5 bases at J, with 14 bases between. The CDR3 spans 15 residues. From germline, CDR1 is MNHEY and CDR2 SVGAGI. The CDR3 region has the DNA TGTGCCAGCAGTTACTCCTACCGACAGTCTCACGAGCAGTACTTC. Translation: CASSYSYRQSHEQYF.

The rearrangement joins TRBV14 to TRBJ2-3; D might be TRBD1 (5 bases). V was trimmed by 7 bases and J by 4 bases, leaving 12 bases between them. Per the germline V gene, CDR1 is SGHDN and CDR2 is FVKESK. This CDR3 is 13 amino acids long. CDR3 loop: CASKIAGSDTQYF. The CDR3 nucleotides read TGTGCCAGCAAAATCGCAGGGTCAGATACGCAGTATTTT.

The chain combines TRBV5-6 with TRBJ2-2; D unresolved. Trimming left V 3 bases short and J 10 bases short, with 13 bases between. This CDR3 region has 13 residues. The germline gives CDR1 SGHDT, CDR2 YYEEEE. The CDR3 DNA is TGTGCCAGCAGCTCATATTTACGGCAGGAGCTGTTTTTT. Translated, it gives CASSSYLRQELFF.

V usage is TRBV5-8 and J usage is TRBJ1-1; a possible D gene is TRBD1 (5 bases). Germline lookup yields CDR1 SGHTS and CDR2 YDEGEE. V was cut by 0 bases and J by 7 bases, with 13 bases left in between. This CDR3 has 14 residues. CDR3 coding DNA: TGTGCCAGCAGCTTGGGTGGACACAATCTTGAAGCTTTCTTT. Translating it yields CASSLGGHNLEAFF.

This clone was detected once. The genes are TRBV5-1 and TRBJ1-1; TRBD1 matches 7 bases. The ends lost 2 bases at V and 0 bases at J; junction bases unmatched: 4. The germline CDR1 and CDR2 sequences are SGHRS and YFSETQ. This CDR3 has 15 residues. Here the CDR3 DNA reads TGCGCCAGCAGCTTACCCACAGGGGTGAACACTGAAGCTTTCTTT. This sequence encodes CASSLPTGVNTEAFF. Full variable domain (missing parts from reference TRBV5-1 and TRBJ1-1): KAGVTQTPRYLIKTRGQQVTLSCSPISGHRSVSWYQQTPGQGLQFLFEYFSETQRNKGNFPGRFSGRQFSNSRSEMNVSTLELGDSALYLCASSLPTGVNTEAFFGQGTRLTVV.

Comment on this clone: The sample has other DNA sequences that encode this CDR3 too. The chain couples TRBV5-1 to TRBJ2-5, with D possibly called TRBD1 or TRBD2 (5 bases each). V lost 0 bases to trimming and J lost 2 bases, with 8 bases between them. The CDR3 spans 14 residues. Germline CDR1 SGHRS, CDR2 YFSETQ. The CDR3 sequence: CASSLGGVQETQYF. DNA for the CDR3: TGCGCCAGCAGCTTGGGAGGGGTTCAAGAGACCCAGTACTTC.

Only one count was recorded for this clone. The chain employs TRBV6-4 and TRBJ1-2; a possible D gene is TRBD1 (6 bases). Germline V gives CDR1 MRHNA, CDR2 SNTAGT. Trimming removed 2 bases from V and 6 bases from J, with 16 bases in between. The CDR3 extends over 15 amino acids. CDR3 protein: CASSDQGGGEDGYTF. The DNA for the CDR3 is TGTGCCAGCAGTGACCAAGGGGGGGGAGAGGATGGCTACACCTTC.

This chain joins TRBV7-3 and TRBJ2-3; D uncertain. Deletions cut 5 bases from V and 4 bases from J, with 10 bases between. CDR1 is SGHTA and CDR2 is FQGTGA in the germline V gene. The CDR3 has 13 amino acids. CDR3 sequence: CASSLRPPDTQYF. CDR3 DNA sequence: TGTGCCAGCAGCCTCCGGCCTCCAGATACGCAGTATTTT.